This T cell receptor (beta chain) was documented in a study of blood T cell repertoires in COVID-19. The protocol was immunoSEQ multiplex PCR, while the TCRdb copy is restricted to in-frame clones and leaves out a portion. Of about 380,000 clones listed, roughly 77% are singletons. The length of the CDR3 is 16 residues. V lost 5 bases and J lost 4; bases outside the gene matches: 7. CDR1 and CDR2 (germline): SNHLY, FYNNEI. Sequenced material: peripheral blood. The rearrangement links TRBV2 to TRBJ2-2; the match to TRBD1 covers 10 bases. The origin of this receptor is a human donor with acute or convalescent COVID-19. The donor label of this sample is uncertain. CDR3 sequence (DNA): TGTGCCAGCAGTCGCCAAGGACAGGGGGGCACCGGGGAGCTGTTTTTT. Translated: CASSRQGQGGTGELFF.